This T cell receptor beta chain was profiled in a study of T cell repertoires in cytomegalovirus infection (dated by TCRdb to about 2019). For the wider study: Because public TCR beta signatures pointed to carriage of CMV infection together with the matching HLA type, the HLA type of each donor mattered for the analysis.

CDR1 LNHNV and CDR2 YYDKDF are derived from the germline V gene (reference sequence). The junction carries 16 bases between V and J, which are trimmed by 4 bases and 7 bases respectively. Taken from cysteine to phenylalanine, the CDR3 has 15 residues. The entry retains the CDR3 DNA only, 45 bases that are in frame from base 1. This clonotype turned up a few times. Its specific antigen is unknown. Base quality data are lacking; no much larger clone is found one base away. Broader findings and caveats from the paper: The ex vivo response was dominated by HLA-C-restricted CMV-specific TCR beta clonotypes, which also provided the single most frequent clonotype in two of eight donors. In both this cohort and an independent approximately 350-donor cohort, the cumulative frequency of public TCR beta family members distinguished carriers of CMV infection plus the relevant HLA type.

Sequencer: Illumina HiSeq 1500. The raw public reads went through TCRdb reprocessing: fastp at Q25, MiXCR clone calling, in-frame beta chains kept. Merged by CDR3 protein, the rows form single entries marked with the most common genes and DNA. This sample lists about 490,000 distinct CDR3 sequences; about a quarter were detected once. The ten largest clones capture about 13% of the sample. The chain is encoded by TRBV15 joined to TRBJ2-2; the D call could be TRBD1 or TRBD2, with each sharing 6 bases. This TCR was recovered from a human donor in good health (CMV status not recorded). Some clones in this sample may be carry-over from other donors' samples. The sequencing sample was made of PBMCs. The nucleotide sequence reads TGTGCCACCAGCACCCAGAGGGGGAGGATCGGGGAGCTGTTTTTT. This sequence encodes CATSTQRGRIGELFF.